This is a list of T cell receptor beta chains from one sample in a study of blood T cell repertoires in COVID-19. TCRdb's table, derived via immunoSEQ multiplex PCR, lists solely in-frame clones and lacks some. The data hold about 100,000 clones, with 90% to 95% observed a single time. Source material: peripheral blood. These TCRs come from a man in his forties or fifties with active COVID-19. The CDR3 runs from the conserved cysteine through the conserved F or W. A D gene is named only where the DNA matches it firmly. Clone size is shown for a subset of rows, as once, few, many or a class of expanded clone.

TRBV12-3/TRBV12-4	-	-	TRBJ2-1	TGTGCCAGCAGTTTGGTCGGGAGAAATGAGCAGTTCTTC	CASSLVGRNEQFF
TRBV29-1	-	-	TRBJ2-2	TGCAGCGTGATACAGGCGGGGGAGCTGTTTTTT	CSVIQAGELFF
TRBV19	-	once	TRBJ2-2	TGTGCCAGTAAACACGCGGTACAAACCGGGGAGCTGTTTTTT	CASKHAVQTGELFF
TRBV15	-	-	TRBJ1-5	TGTGCCACCAGCAGAGATCAGCAGCCCCAGCATTTT	CATSRDQQPQHF
TRBV6-5	-	once	TRBJ2-4	TGTGCCAGCAGTTTTAAGCCAGGGGGGCAAAACATTCAGTACTTC	CASSFKPGGQNIQYF
TRBV7-8	-	once	TRBJ2-5	TGTGCCAGCAGCTGGGGGGGGCGCCAAGAGACCCAGTACTTC	CASSWGGRQETQYF
TRBV11-3	-	-	TRBJ2-5	TGTGCCAGCAGCTTCCCTGACAGCCGACTAGGGGACCAAGAGACCCAGTACTTC	CASSFPDSRLGDQETQYF
TRBV15	TRBD1	few	TRBJ1-2	TGTGCCACCAGCAGAGATAGGGGCAGGGGGCATGGCTACACCTTC	CATSRDRGRGHGYTF
TRBV23-1	-	-	TRBJ2-1	TGCGCCAGCAGTCAACGACAGGTGGGCACCTACAATGAGCAGTTCTTC	CASSQRQVGTYNEQFF
TRBV5-6	-	-	TRBJ2-3	TGTGCCAGCAGCTTGGGGGTTAGGAGTACTAGCACAGATACGCAGTATTTT	CASSLGVRSTSTDTQYF
TRBV27	-	-	TRBJ1-6	TGTGCCAGCAGTTCCGAGACAGGCCGCTCCTATAATTCACCCCTCCACTTT	CASSSETGRSYNSPLHF
TRBV18	-	few	TRBJ2-7	TGTGCCAGCTCACCCGACAGCAGCTCCTACGAGCAGTACTTC	CASSPDSSSYEQYF
TRBV15	-	-	TRBJ1-6	TGTGCCACCAGCAGAGATACAGGGAATTCACCCCTCCACTTT	CATSRDTGNSPLHF
TRBV6-6	-	-	TRBJ2-7	TGTGCCAGCACCGAGCCGGGGGTAGCCTCCTACGAGCAGTACTTC	CASTEPGVASYEQYF
TRBV4-2	-	once	TRBJ2-7	TGTGCCAGCAGCCAAGATCCAACAGGGATCTCCTACGAGCAGTACTTC	CASSQDPTGISYEQYF
TRBV5-4	-	once	TRBJ2-7	TGTGCCAGCAGCCGGGACTCTAACTCCTACGAGCAGTACTTC	CASSRDSNSYEQYF
TRBV19	TRBD1	-	TRBJ2-1	TGTGCCAGTAGTACAGGCGGTAACAGGGGTTCTCTGTTCTTC	CASSTGGNRGSLFF
TRBV3-1/TRBV3-2	-	-	TRBJ1-2	TGTGCCAGCAGCATCTTACTAGGAGATGGCTACACCTTC	CASSILLGDGYTF
TRBV3-1/TRBV3-2	-	-	TRBJ1-1	TGTGCCAGCAGCCAACAGACTGAAGCTTTCTTT	CASSQQTEAFF
TRBV5-4	-	-	TRBJ1-2	TGTGCCAGCAGCTTGGCGGGGTCCAACTATGGCTACACCTTC	CASSLAGSNYGYTF
TRBV6-5	-	-	TRBJ1-5	TGTGCCAGCAGACTCGGACAGAAAAATCAGCCCCAGCATTTT	CASRLGQKNQPQHF
TRBV2	-	-	TRBJ2-4	TGTGCCAGCAGGGTTCAGGGAAATCGAGCCAAAAACATTCAGTACTTC	CASRVQGNRAKNIQYF
TRBV3-1/TRBV3-2	-	once	TRBJ1-3	TGTGCCAGCAGCCTTAGTGTCTCTGGAAACACCATATATTTT	CASSLSVSGNTIYF
TRBV10-3	-	-	TRBJ1-1	TGTGCCATCAGGGACGAAGTTGGGGCCGAAGCTTTCTTT	CAIRDEVGAEAFF
TRBV5-1	-	-	TRBJ1-1	TGCGCCAGCAAAATTCTGGACAGAACGAACACTGAAGCTTTCTTT	CASKILDRTNTEAFF
TRBV19	TRBD1	-	TRBJ1-1	TGTGCCAGTAAGGACAGGGAACGTATGACTGAAGCTTTCTTT	CASKDRERMTEAFF
TRBV28	-	-	TRBJ1-4	TGTGCCAGCAGAACTGGTGACAGACGCTATGAAAAACTGTTTTTT	CASRTGDRRYEKLFF
TRBV6-5	TRBD2	once	TRBJ2-1	TGTGCCAGCAGTTACTCGGCGGGGGGGTCAAAAGAGCAGTTCTTC	CASSYSAGGSKEQFF
TRBV30	TRBD1	-	TRBJ1-4	TGTGCCTGGAGTTACAGGGGGCAGAGACTGTTTTTT	CAWSYRGQRLFF
TRBV6-6	-	-	TRBJ2-3	TGTGCCAGCAGTTACTCGAGGCCGGCGGGGACAGATACGCAGTATTTT	CASSYSRPAGTDTQYF
TRBV7-7	TRBD2	-	TRBJ2-2	TGTGCCAGCAGCCCGACTAGCGGGAGGGTCACCGGGGAGCTGTTTTTT	CASSPTSGRVTGELFF
TRBV12-3/TRBV12-4	TRBD1	once	TRBJ1-1	TGTGCCAGCAGCCAGGACAGGGTTTTAGCTTTCTTT	CASSQDRVLAFF
TRBV7-8	-	few	TRBJ1-1	TGTGCCAGCAGCTTAGACCTGACAGTTGAAGCTTTCTTT	CASSLDLTVEAFF
TRBV5-1	-	-	TRBJ2-1	TGCGCCAGCAGCTTCCAGTACAATGAGCAGTTCTTC	CASSFQYNEQFF
TRBV15	-	-	TRBJ2-5	TGTGCCACCAGCAGTGATTCTAGTGCTCACGAGACCCAGTACTTC	CATSSDSSAHETQYF
TRBV6-5	-	-	TRBJ1-1	TGTGCCAGCGGCTTCCGGGGGATGAACACTGAAGCTTTCTTT	CASGFRGMNTEAFF
TRBV6-5	-	-	TRBJ1-1	TGTGCCACGAAGGCAGGGATCCAGGGAACTGAAGCTTTCTTT	CATKAGIQGTEAFF
TRBV19	-	-	TRBJ1-2	TGTGCCAGTAGTATAGATCTACGAGCGTTCGGCTATGGCTACACCTTC	CASSIDLRAFGYGYTF
TRBV4-1	TRBD1	-	TRBJ1-2	TGCGCCAGCACGCCCTCAGGGGGGCTTAATGGCTACACCTTC	CASTPSGGLNGYTF
TRBV11-3	-	-	TRBJ1-1	TGTGCCAGCAGCCAGAAGGGGGGGAAGAGGAACACTGAAGCTTTCTTT	CASSQKGGKRNTEAFF
TRBV3-1/TRBV3-2	-	-	TRBJ1-1	TGTGCCAGCAGCCAAGGGCAGGTCAGGGAAACTTTCTTT	CASSQGQVRETFF
TRBV19	-	-	TRBJ1-2	TGTGCCAGTAGTATGGCCCAAGGAGGAGTTAATGGCTACACCTTC	CASSMAQGGVNGYTF
TRBV5-1	-	-	TRBJ2-1	TGCGCCAGCAGCTTGAGTTCAGGCTACAATGAGCAGTTCTTC	CASSLSSGYNEQFF
TRBV7-2	TRBD1	-	TRBJ1-3	TGTGCCAGCAGCTTAGTCTCCACAGGGGGTGCTGGAAACACCATATATTTT	CASSLVSTGGAGNTIYF
TRBV5-4	TRBD2	-	TRBJ2-3	TGTGCCAGCAGCAGGACTAGCGAAAGCACAGATACGCAGTATTTT	CASSRTSESTDTQYF
TRBV9	TRBD2	once	TRBJ2-3	TGTGCCAGCAGCGTCGGTAGCGGGGGAGGAGATACGCAGTATTTT	CASSVGSGGGDTQYF
TRBV19	TRBD1	once	TRBJ1-6	TGTGCCAGTACCTCGACAGGGGTCGTATGGCATTCACCCCTCCACTTT	CASTSTGVVWHSPLHF
TRBV27	TRBD2	-	TRBJ2-4	TGTGCCAGCAGGCCCGGACTAGCGGGAGGCATTCAGTACTTC	CASRPGLAGGIQYF
TRBV19	-	-	TRBJ2-1	TGTGCCAGTAGCTGGACACCTCCCATAGGGAATGAGCAGTTCTTC	CASSWTPPIGNEQFF
TRBV12-2	-	once	TRBJ1-1	TGTGCAAGTCGTCTCAAACCGGGACAGCCAGGGCCCACTGAAGCTTTCTTT	CASRLKPGQPGPTEAFF
TRBV11-3	TRBD1	-	TRBJ1-2	TGTGCCAGCAGCTCCTTTCCGGGACAGGAACACTATGGCTACACCTTC	CASSSFPGQEHYGYTF
TRBV7-9	TRBD1	-	TRBJ1-4	TGTGCCAGCAGCCTCGGGACAGGCGCCCATGAAAAACTGTTTTTT	CASSLGTGAHEKLFF
TRBV19	-	-	TRBJ2-6	TGTGCCAGTAGTTCCAGGGCTGGGGCCAACGTCCTGACTTTC	CASSSRAGANVLTF
TRBV30	-	-	TRBJ2-3	TGTGCCTGGAGTGTCGGGGATACGCAGTATTTT	CAWSVGDTQYF